Listed below are T cell receptor beta chains from one sample, sequenced in a study of T cell repertoires in cytomegalovirus infection. TCRdb analysed the reads with MiXCR anew, one entry per CDR3 protein. The sample consists of fewer than 550,000 distinct CDR3 sequences, 25% to 40% of them appearing once. The sequenced material came from PBMCs. These receptors all come from a human donor in good health (CMV status not recorded). Some clones in this sample may be carry-over from other donors' samples. Both conserved end residues are part of each CDR3. The order of the fields is J gene, V gene, D gene, clone size, CDR3 DNA, CDR3 protein. D genes are given only for firm matches. Clone size is given for some rows only: seen once, a few or many times, or a class if the clone is expanded.

TRBJ2-3 | TRBV4-2 | NA | few | TGTGCCAGCAGCCAAGGGGGGGGGCCGAAAGATACGCAGTATTTT | CASSQGGGPKDTQYF
TRBJ1-1 | TRBV7-6 | NA | NA | TGTGCCAGCAGCCCAATGGGAATTGCACCCGAAGCTTTCTTT | CASSPMGIAPEAFF
TRBJ2-1 | TRBV2 | NA | few | TGTGCCAGCAGCCTTAAGGGGCCCCTCCACTACAATGAGCAGTTCTTC | CASSLKGPLHYNEQFF
TRBJ1-5 | TRBV7-2 | TRBD1 | NA | TGTGCCAGCAGCAGCACGGACAGGAATCAGCCCCAGCATTTT | CASSSTDRNQPQHF
TRBJ2-3 | TRBV7-8 | TRBD2 | NA | TGTGCCAGCAGCCCACGGGTTACTAGCGGGTTCACAGATACGCAGTATTTT | CASSPRVTSGFTDTQYF
TRBJ2-7 | TRBV28 | TRBD1 | many | TGTGCCAGCAGTTCTACCCCGGACAGGGAGTACGAGCAGTACTTC | CASSSTPDREYEQYF
TRBJ2-1 | TRBV27 | NA | many | TGTGCCAGCAGTCCCAACCCTTCGGGGTCCGAGCAGTTCTTC | CASSPNPSGSEQFF
TRBJ2-7 | TRBV29-1 | NA | NA | TGCAGCGTTGAGGCGGGGGCTCAGGAGCAGTACTTC | CSVEAGAQEQYF
TRBJ1-2 | TRBV7-9 | TRBD1 | NA | TGTGCCAGCAGCTTACTGGGACAGGAATTGATCTATGGCTACACCTTC | CASSLLGQELIYGYTF
TRBJ2-5 | TRBV4-3 | NA | few | TGCGCCAGCAGCCAAGATACGGGGGCCGCAGAGACCCAGTACTTC | CASSQDTGAAETQYF
TRBJ2-1 | TRBV6-8 | NA | few | TGTGCCAGCAGTTCCGCCTACAATGAGCAGTTCTTC | CASSSAYNEQFF
TRBJ1-6 | TRBV4-2 | NA | NA | TGTGCCAGCAGCCAAGATATGGGACAAATAAATTCACCCCTCCACTTT | CASSQDMGQINSPLHF
TRBJ1-2 | TRBV6-2/TRBV6-3 | TRBD1 | few | TGTGCCAGCAGTTACGGACAGGGAGGCTACACCTTC | CASSYGQGGYTF
TRBJ2-7 | TRBV2 | NA | few | TGTGCCAGCAGTCAATCGGGACTCCTAAGCGAGCAGTACTTC | CASSQSGLLSEQYF
TRBJ2-5 | TRBV25-1 | TRBD1 | NA | TGTGCCAGCAGCCGGGACAGGAGGGAGACCCAGTACTTC | CASSRDRRETQYF
TRBJ1-3 | TRBV6-5 | NA | few | TGTGCCAGCAGTTACGGGGCAGGCCTCTCTGGAAACACCATATATTTT | CASSYGAGLSGNTIYF
TRBJ1-4 | TRBV7-8 | NA | many | TGTGCCAGCAGCTTAGCGTCCCCAGGGGAAAAACTGTTTTTT | CASSLASPGEKLFF
TRBJ1-6 | TRBV5-6 | NA | NA | TGTGCCAGCAGCGTAGACGCAACCCTCCACTTT | CASSVDATLHF
TRBJ2-1 | TRBV6-1 | TRBD2 | many | TGTGCCAGCAGTTCGGGACTAGCGGGGGGGATATCCTACAATGAGCAGTTCTTC | CASSSGLAGGISYNEQFF
TRBJ1-2 | TRBV6-2/TRBV6-3 | NA | NA | TGTGCCAGCAATACAGGAGGTTTCGGAGGCTACACCTTC | CASNTGGFGGYTF
TRBJ1-2 | TRBV6-1 | NA | few | TGTGCCAGCAGTGAACAGGGGTGGTCGGCTAACTATGGCTACACCTTC | CASSEQGWSANYGYTF
TRBJ2-7 | TRBV6-6 | TRBD2 | few | TGTGCCAGCAGTTACGGCGGGGGGCTCGCCTACGAGCAGTACTTC | CASSYGGGLAYEQYF
TRBJ1-1 | TRBV7-8 | NA | many | TGTGCCAGCAGCTTAGAACATAACACTGAAGCTTTCTTT | CASSLEHNTEAFF